This T cell receptor (beta chain) was captured in a study of regulatory dendritic cells for organ transplantation. Study observations and caveats: Among resting subsets, memory CD8+ cells contained the most alloreactive clonotypes. Considerable individual heterogeneity was seen in alloreactive memory CD8+ T cells. Memory CD8+ clonal expansion seemed more limited with regulatory than mature dendritic cells.

Details on this clone: The antigen is unknown.

V was trimmed by 3 bases and J by 2 bases, leaving 10 bases between them. From germline, CDR1 is SNHLY and CDR2 FYNNEI. The CDR3 runs 14 residues. Profiled with immunoSEQ multiplex PCR; TCRdb holds only in-frame clones, not every one. The data show some 35,000 clones, 85% to 90% seen once. Memory T cells were CD45RO+, naive were CD45RA+, sorted by FACS. The sequencing input was naive CD4+ T cells from blood. Subset indicated: CD45RA+ naive T cells. The receptor's source is a human donor in good health. The chain is built from TRBV2 and TRBJ1-2, with D unresolved. CDR3 protein: CASSEWQPNYGYTF. CDR3 sequence (DNA): TGTGCCAGCAGTGAGTGGCAGCCAAACTATGGCTACACCTTC.